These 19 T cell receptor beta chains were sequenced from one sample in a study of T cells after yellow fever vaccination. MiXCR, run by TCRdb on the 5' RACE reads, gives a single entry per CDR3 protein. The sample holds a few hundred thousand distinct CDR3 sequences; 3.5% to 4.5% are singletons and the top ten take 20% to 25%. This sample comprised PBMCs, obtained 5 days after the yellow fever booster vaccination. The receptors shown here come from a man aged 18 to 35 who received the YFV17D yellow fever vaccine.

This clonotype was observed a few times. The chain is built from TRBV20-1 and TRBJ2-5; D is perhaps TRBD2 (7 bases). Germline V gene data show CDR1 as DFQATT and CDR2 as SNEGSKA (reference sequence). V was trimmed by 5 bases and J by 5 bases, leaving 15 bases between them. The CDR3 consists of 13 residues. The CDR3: CSAPEGGMETQYF. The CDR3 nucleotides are TGCAGTGCTCCTGAGGGGGGGATGGAGACCCAGTACTTC.

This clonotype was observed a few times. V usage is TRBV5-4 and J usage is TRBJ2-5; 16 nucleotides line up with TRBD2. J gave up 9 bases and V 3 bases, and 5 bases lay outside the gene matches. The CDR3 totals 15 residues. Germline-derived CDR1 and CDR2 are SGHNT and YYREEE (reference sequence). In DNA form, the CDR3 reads TGTGCCAGCAGCTCTGGGACTAGCGGGGGGGATCCCCAGTACTTC. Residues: CASSSGTSGGDPQYF.

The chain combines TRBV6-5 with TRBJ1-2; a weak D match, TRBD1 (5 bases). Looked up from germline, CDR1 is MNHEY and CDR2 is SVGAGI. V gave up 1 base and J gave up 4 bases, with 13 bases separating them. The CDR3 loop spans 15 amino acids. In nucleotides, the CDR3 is TGTGCCAGCAGTTACTTCCGCAGGGCGCCCTATGGCTACACCTTC. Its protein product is CASSYFRRAPYGYTF.

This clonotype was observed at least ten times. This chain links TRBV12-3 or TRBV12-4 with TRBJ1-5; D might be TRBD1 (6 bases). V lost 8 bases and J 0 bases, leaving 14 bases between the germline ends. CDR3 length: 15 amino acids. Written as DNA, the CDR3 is TGTGCCAGCTCACAGGGCGGCTATAGCAATCAGCCCCAGCATTTT. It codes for CASSQGGYSNQPQHF.

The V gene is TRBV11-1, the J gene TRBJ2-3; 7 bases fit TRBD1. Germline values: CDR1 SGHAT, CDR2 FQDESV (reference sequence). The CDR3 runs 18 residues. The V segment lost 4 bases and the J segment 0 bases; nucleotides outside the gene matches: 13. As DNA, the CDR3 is TGTGCCAGCAGCTGGGTGGGGACAGTGGTGACTAGCACAGATACGCAGTATTTT. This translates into CASSWVGTVVTSTDTQYF. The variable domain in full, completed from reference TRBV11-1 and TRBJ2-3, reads EAEVAQSPRYKITEKSQAVAFWCDPISGHATLYWYRQILGQGPELLVQFQDESVVDDSQLPKDRFSAERLKGVDSTLKIQPAELGDSAMYLCASSWVGTVVTSTDTQYFGPGTRLTVL.

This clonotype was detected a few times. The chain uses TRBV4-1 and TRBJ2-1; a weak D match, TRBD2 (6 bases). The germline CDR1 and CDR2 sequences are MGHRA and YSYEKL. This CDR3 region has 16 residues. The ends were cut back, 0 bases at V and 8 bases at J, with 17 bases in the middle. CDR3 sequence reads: CASSQEASWGVDEQFF. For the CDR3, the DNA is TGCGCCAGCAGCCAAGAGGCCAGCTGGGGGGTAGATGAGCAGTTCTTC.

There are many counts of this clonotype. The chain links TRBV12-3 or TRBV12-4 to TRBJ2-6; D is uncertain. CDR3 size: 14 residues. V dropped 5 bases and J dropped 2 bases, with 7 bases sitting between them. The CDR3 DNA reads TGTGCCAGCAGTCCCGACACTGGGGCCAACGTCCTGACTTTC. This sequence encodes CASSPDTGANVLTF.

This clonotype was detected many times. The CDR3 DNA sequence: TGTGCCAGCAGCCCCGAGGGGGGAACTAATGAAAAACTGTTTTTT. Translated, it gives CASSPEGGTNEKLFF. The V gene is TRBV11-2, the J gene TRBJ1-4; perhaps TRBD1 as D (6 bases). Looked up from germline, CDR1 is SGHAT and CDR2 is FQNNGV. The CDR3 is 15 amino acids. V lost 5 bases to trimming and J lost 1 base, with 11 bases between them.

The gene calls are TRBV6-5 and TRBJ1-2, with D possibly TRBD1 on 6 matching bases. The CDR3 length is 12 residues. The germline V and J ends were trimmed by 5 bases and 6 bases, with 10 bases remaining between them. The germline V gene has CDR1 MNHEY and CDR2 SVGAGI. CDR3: CASSTGLDGYTF. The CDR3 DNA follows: TGTGCCAGCAGTACAGGGCTAGATGGCTACACCTTC.

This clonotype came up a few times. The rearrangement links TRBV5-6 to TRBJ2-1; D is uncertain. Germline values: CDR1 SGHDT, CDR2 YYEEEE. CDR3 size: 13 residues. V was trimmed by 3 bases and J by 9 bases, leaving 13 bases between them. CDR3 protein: CASSYYVNSEQFF. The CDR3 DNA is TGTGCCAGCAGCTACTACGTTAACAGTGAGCAGTTCTTC.

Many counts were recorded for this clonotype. The CDR3 bases are TGTGCCAGCAGCTTCCTAGCGGGATCCTACACAGATACGCAGTATTTT. This gives the protein CASSFLAGSYTDTQYF. The chain employs TRBV7-2 and TRBJ2-3, with 9 positions matching TRBD2. V lost 3 bases, J lost 2 bases, and 6 bases stayed unmatched. The CDR3 runs to 16 residues. The V gene's germline CDR1 is SGHTA and CDR2 FQGNSA.

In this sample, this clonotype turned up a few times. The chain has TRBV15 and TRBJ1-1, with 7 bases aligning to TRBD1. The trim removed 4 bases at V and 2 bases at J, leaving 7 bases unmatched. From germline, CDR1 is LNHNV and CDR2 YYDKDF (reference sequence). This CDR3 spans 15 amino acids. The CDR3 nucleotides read TGTGCCACCAGCACGTGGGACAGCCGAAACACTGAAGCTTTCTTT. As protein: CATSTWDSRNTEAFF.

This CDR3 reads CASSLLQGRSYGYTF. The CDR3 DNA is TGTGCCAGTAGTTTGTTACAGGGGCGATCCTATGGCTACACCTTC. The V gene is TRBV19, the J gene TRBJ1-2, with 7 bases that match TRBD1. The germline CDR1 and CDR2 sequences are LNHDA and SQIVND (reference sequence). The length of the CDR3 is 15 residues. V shed 5 bases and J 4 bases; nucleotides not matched to a gene: 10.

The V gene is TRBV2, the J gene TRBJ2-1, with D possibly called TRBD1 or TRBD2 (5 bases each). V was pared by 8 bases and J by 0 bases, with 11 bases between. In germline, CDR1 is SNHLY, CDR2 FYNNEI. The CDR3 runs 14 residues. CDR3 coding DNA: TGTGCCAGCCCCGGGACGAGCTCCTACAATGAGCAGTTCTTC. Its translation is CASPGTSSYNEQFF.

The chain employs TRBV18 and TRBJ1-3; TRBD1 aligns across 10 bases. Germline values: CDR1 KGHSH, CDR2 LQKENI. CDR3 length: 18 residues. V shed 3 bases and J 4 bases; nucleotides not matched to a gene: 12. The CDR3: CASSPNLFGTGVGNTIYF. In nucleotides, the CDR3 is TGTGCCAGCTCACCGAACCTATTTGGGACAGGGGTCGGAAACACCATATATTTT.

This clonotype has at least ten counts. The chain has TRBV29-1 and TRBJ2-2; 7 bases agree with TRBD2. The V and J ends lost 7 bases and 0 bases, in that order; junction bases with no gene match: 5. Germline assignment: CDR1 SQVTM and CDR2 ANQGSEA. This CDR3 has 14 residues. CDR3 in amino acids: CSAGRGANTGELFF. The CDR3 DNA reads TGCAGCGCAGGACGGGGGGCGAACACCGGGGAGCTGTTTTTT.

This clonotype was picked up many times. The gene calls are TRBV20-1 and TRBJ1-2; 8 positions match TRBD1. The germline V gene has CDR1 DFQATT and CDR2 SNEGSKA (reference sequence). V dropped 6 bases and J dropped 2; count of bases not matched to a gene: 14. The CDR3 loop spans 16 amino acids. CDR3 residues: CSAKDRARILNYGYTF. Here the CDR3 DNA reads TGCAGTGCGAAGGACAGGGCACGAATTCTCAACTATGGCTACACCTTC.

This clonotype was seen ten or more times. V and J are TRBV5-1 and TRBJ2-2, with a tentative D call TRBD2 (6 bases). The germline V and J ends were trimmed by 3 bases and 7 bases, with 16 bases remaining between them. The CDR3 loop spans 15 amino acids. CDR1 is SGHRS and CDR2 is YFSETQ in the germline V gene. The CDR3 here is CASSSGTFSGGELFF. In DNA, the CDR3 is TGCGCCAGCAGCTCCGGGACTTTTTCCGGCGGGGAGCTGTTTTTT.

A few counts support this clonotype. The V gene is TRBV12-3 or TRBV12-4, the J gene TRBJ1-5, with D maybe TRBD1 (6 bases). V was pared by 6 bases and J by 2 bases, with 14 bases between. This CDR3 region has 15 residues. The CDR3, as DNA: TGTGCCAGCAGGGGTGGACAGTTGGGCAATCAGCCCCAGCATTTT. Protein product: CASRGGQLGNQPQHF.